The next 13 T cell receptor beta chains were all read from a single sample in a study of T-cell reconstitution after alpha-beta-depleted transplantation in children. Researchers prepared the TCRbeta library using unique molecular identifiers, the study reports. TCRdb called the PCR reads again in MiXCR, with one record for every CDR3 protein. Of a few hundred thousand distinct CDR3 sequences detected, more than 9% appear once; the ten largest clones hold around 22%. The sample here was peripheral blood, taken 180 days after TCRalphabeta/CD19-depleted stem cell transplant. The receptors come from a male patient aged 2-10 years who had a stem cell transplant for chronic granulomatous disease, so the T cells may come from the graft donor.

In DNA, the CDR3 is TGTGCCATCAGGGGGGAGAGCACGAGTAACACCGGGGAGCTGTTTTTT. Translation gives CAIRGESTSNTGELFF. The rearrangement links TRBV10-3 to TRBJ2-2; D may match TRBD1 or TRBD2 (5 bases each). Germline V gene data show CDR1 as ENHRY and CDR2 as SYGVKD. V lost 6 bases and J 2 bases, leaving 16 bases between the germline ends. The CDR3 length is 16 residues.

This clonotype was seen repeatedly, ten times or more. This chain connects TRBV7-9 to TRBJ2-3; unclear D gene. Between the trimmed V and J ends, which lost 8 bases and 2 bases, there was a span of 11 bases. From germline, CDR1 is SEHNR and CDR2 FQNEAQ (reference sequence). The CDR3 consists of 13 residues. The CDR3 sequence is CASSPLFTDTQYF. CDR3 nucleotides: TGTGCCAGCTCGCCGTTGTTCACAGATACGCAGTATTTT.

As regards this clonotype: This sequence may be a read error, since a much larger clone differs from it by one base. CDR3 residues: CSARLQGAKIIQYF. Here the CDR3 DNA reads TGCAGTGCTAGACTTCAGGGAGCCAAAATCATTCAGTACTTC. V gene TRBV20-1 combines with J gene TRBJ2-4; either TRBD1 or TRBD2 may supply D (5 bases each). CDR1 is DFQATT and CDR2 is SNEGSKA in the germline V gene (reference sequence). This CDR3 is built from 14 residues.

About this clonotype: With a much larger clone just one base away, this may be a read error. In DNA, the CDR3 is TGTGCCAGCTCTCCTTCCTGGACAGGGGCAAACACCGGGGAGCTGTTTTTT. Encoded protein: CASSPSWTGANTGELFF. The chain recombines TRBV12-3 or TRBV12-4 with TRBJ2-2; 9 nucleotides match TRBD1. CDR3 size: 17 residues. With 8 bases clipped from V and 2 bases from J, the junction kept 12 bases outside the gene matches.

This rearrangement joins TRBV7-9 to TRBJ1-2; 7 nucleotides match TRBD1. CDR3 size: 14 residues. Per germline, CDR1 SEHNR and CDR2 FQNEAQ (reference sequence). V was pared by 5 bases and J by 7 bases, with 10 bases of the junction left unmatched. CDR3 amino acids: CASSQGGAESGYTF. The CDR3 nucleotides read TGTGCCAGCAGCCAGGGGGGGGCGGAGTCTGGCTACACCTTC.

This clonotype has ten or more counts. The chain has TRBV12-3 or TRBV12-4 and TRBJ2-3, with D uncertain. CDR3 length: 13 amino acids. Trimming took 9 bases from V and 0 from J, leaving 10 bases between them. CDR3 in amino acids: CASGPTSTDTQYF. In DNA, the CDR3 is TGTGCCAGTGGGCCAACTAGCACAGATACGCAGTATTTT.

This clonotype was seen ten or more times. The V gene is TRBV7-2, the J gene TRBJ2-5; D possibly corresponds to TRBD2 (6 bases). V was clipped by 5 bases and J by 1 base, with 14 bases between them. Germline loops: CDR1 SGHTA, CDR2 FQGNSA. CDR3 size: 15 residues. This chain's CDR3 is CASSAGWGVQETQYF. CDR3 DNA: TGTGCCAGCAGCGCAGGGTGGGGGGTCCAAGAGACCCAGTACTTC.

This clonotype was recorded at least ten times. The chain carries TRBV28 and TRBJ2-4, with D perhaps matching TRBD1 (5 bases). Trimming left V 11 bases short and J 7 bases short, with 18 bases between. There are 13 residues in the CDR3. Germline V gene lookup returns CDR1 MDHEN and CDR2 SYDVKM. The CDR3: CASHDDSGNIQYF. The CDR3 DNA follows: TGTGCCTCACATGATGACAGTGGTAACATTCAGTACTTC.

With regard to this clonotype: It may be a read error: a sequence one base away is much more abundant. The chain links TRBV29-1 to TRBJ2-1; D remains unclear. Germline CDR1 and CDR2: SQVTM and ANQGSEA. The CDR3 covers 13 residues. This CDR3 reads CRVEVLEHGEQFF. CDR3 DNA sequence: TGCAGAGTTGAAGTCCTAGAGCACGGTGAGCAGTTCTTC.

At least ten counts were recorded for this clonotype. The V gene is TRBV24-1, the J gene TRBJ2-2; weak D call: TRBD2 (6 bases). CDR3 size: 13 residues. The germline gives CDR1 KGHDR, CDR2 SFDVKD. V gave up 5 bases and J gave up 8 bases, with 11 bases separating them. The CDR3 reads CATSGRGPGELFF. The CDR3 region has the DNA TGTGCCACCAGTGGGAGGGGACCTGGGGAGCTGTTTTTT.

This clonotype was observed at least ten times. The chain recombines TRBV3-1 with TRBJ2-7; TRBD2 matches 8 bases. This CDR3 is 13 amino acids long. Germline V gene sequence: CDR1 LGHDT, CDR2 YNNKEL (reference sequence). After removal of 1 base from V and 6 bases from J, the junction contained 2 bases not matched to a gene. The CDR3 reads CASSQGLAFEQYF. The CDR3 nucleotides read TGTGCCAGCAGCCAAGGACTAGCGTTCGAGCAGTACTTC.

This sequence joins TRBV29-1 and TRBJ2-1; 10 bases are a match to TRBD2. Germline V CDR1 and CDR2: SQVTM, ANQGSEA. V lost 3 bases to trimming and J lost 0 bases; unmatched junction nucleotides: 17. The CDR3 has 20 amino acids. DNA for the CDR3: TGCAGCGTTGACCCTTTGAGATCTAGCGGGAGTGCCGACTCCTACAATGAGCAGTTCTTC. This codes for CSVDPLRSSGSADSYNEQFF.

Many counts were recorded for this clonotype. The CDR3 DNA reads TGCAGCGTTGAGGATACCTTCGGCTACAATGAGCAGTTCTTC. Translation: CSVEDTFGYNEQFF. The chain joins TRBV29-1 to TRBJ2-1; no clear D. CDR1 is SQVTM, CDR2 ANQGSEA, per germline. This CDR3 comprises 14 residues. V gave up 3 bases and J gave up 3 bases, with 12 bases separating them.